These T cell receptor beta chains were read from a single sample in a study of CD8+ T cells in alopecia areata. The method was immunoSEQ multiplex PCR; TCRdb's version includes in-frame clones alone and lacks a portion of them. The top ten hold roughly 16% of the sample, which has around 140,000 clones, around 87% seen once. The input for sequencing was CD8+ T cells sorted from blood, taken at week 0. All receptors come from a human donor with alopecia areata. The CDR3 runs from the conserved cysteine through the conserved F or W. The D gene is left open where the match is weak.

v_call	j_call	d_call	cdr3_aa	cdr3_nt
TRBV10-2	TRBJ1-6	NA	CASSDGGDSPLHF	TGCGCCAGCAGTGATGGGGGCGATTCACCCCTCCACTTT
TRBV10-3	TRBJ1-1	TRBD1	CAISELMGQGVTLEAFF	TGTGCCATCAGTGAGTTGATGGGACAGGGGGTAACACTTGAAGCTTTCTTT
TRBV7-6	TRBJ2-7	NA	CASSASGGTYEQYF	TGTGCCAGCAGCGCCTCCGGGGGCACCTACGAGCAGTACTTC
TRBV7-9	TRBJ1-2	TRBD1	CASSHGTADGYTF	TGTGCCAGCAGCCACGGGACAGCCGATGGCTACACCTTC
TRBV21-1	TRBJ2-5	NA	CASITAQETQYF	TGTGCCAGCATCACAGCCCAAGAGACCCAGTACTTC
TRBV2	TRBJ2-1	NA	CATHRVRNEQFF	TGTGCCACACACAGGGTTCGCAATGAGCAGTTCTTC
TRBV10-3	TRBJ2-7	NA	CAISEGSSYEQYF	TGTGCCATCAGTGAAGGAAGTTCCTACGAGCAGTACTTC
TRBV30	TRBJ2-7	NA	CACSSYEQYF	TGTGCCTGCAGCTCCTACGAGCAGTACTTC
TRBV7-6	TRBJ2-2	NA	CASSLGAIGELFF	TGTGCCAGCAGCTTAGGGGCAATCGGGGAGCTGTTTTTT
TRBV7-6	TRBJ2-1	NA	CASSEGTPGAEQFF	TGTGCCAGCAGCGAAGGGACTCCTGGCGCTGAGCAGTTCTTC
TRBV5-1	TRBJ1-5	NA	CASSLEGSQPQHF	TGCGCCAGCAGCTTGGAAGGGTCTCAGCCCCAGCATTTT
TRBV12-5	TRBJ1-4	NA	CASCRKLFF	TGTGCTAGCTGTCGCAAACTGTTTTTT
TRBV7-3	TRBJ2-5	NA	CASSRWEGRETQYF	TGTGCCAGCAGTCGCTGGGAAGGGCGAGAGACCCAGTACTTC
TRBV7-6	TRBJ2-1	NA	CASSRPYNEQFF	TGTGCCAGCAGCCGACCGTACAATGAGCAGTTCTTC
TRBV7-6	TRBJ2-1	NA	CASSYVSGDEQFF	TGTGCCAGCAGCTACGTTTCGGGGGATGAGCAGTTCTTC
TRBV6-6	TRBJ2-7	NA	CASRDWDSSYEQYF	TGTGCCAGCAGAGATTGGGACTCCTCCTACGAGCAGTACTTC
TRBV4-1	TRBJ2-1	NA	CASSLSMEYNEQFF	TGCGCCAGCAGCCTGAGCATGGAGTACAATGAGCAGTTCTTC
TRBV27	TRBJ1-1	NA	CASSLSEGLNTEAFF	TGTGCCAGCAGTTTATCGGAGGGACTGAACACTGAAGCTTTCTTT
TRBV6-5	TRBJ2-1	NA	CASSYGLDQFF	TGTGCCAGCAGTTACGGACTGGATCAGTTCTTC
TRBV4-1	TRBJ2-1	NA	CASSGGMNEQFF	TGCGCCAGCAGCGGGGGGATGAATGAGCAGTTCTTC
TRBV11-2	TRBJ1-6	TRBD1	CASSPGPGTVYNSPLHF	TGTGCCAGCAGCCCGGGCCCAGGGACAGTCTATAATTCACCCCTCCACTTT
TRBV5-1	TRBJ2-7	TRBD1	CASSLGQGIDEQYF	TGCGCCAGCAGCTTGGGACAGGGTATTGACGAGCAGTACTTC
TRBV27	TRBJ2-1	TRBD2	CASSLGTSGSYNEQFF	TGTGCCAGCAGTTTAGGGACTAGCGGGAGCTACAATGAGCAGTTCTTC
TRBV6-5	TRBJ2-1	TRBD2	CASSSLTSGGALWFF	TGTGCCAGCAGTTCCCTGACTAGCGGGGGAGCCTTATGGTTCTTC
TRBV11-2	TRBJ2-3	NA	CATIKRVAGTDTQYF	TGTGCCACTATTAAGCGGGTGGCTGGCACAGATACGCAGTATTTT
TRBV19	TRBJ2-7	NA	CASSTGVEQYF	TGTGCCAGTAGTACAGGGGTCGAGCAGTACTTC
TRBV15	TRBJ1-1	NA	CATSRAGYDTEAFF	TGTGCCACCAGCAGAGCAGGGTACGACACTGAAGCTTTCTTT
TRBV2	TRBJ2-7	NA	CASSPELSYEQYF	TGTGCCAGCAGTCCCGAACTTAGCTACGAGCAGTACTTC
TRBV14	TRBJ2-7	NA	CASSRLTFYEQYF	TGTGCCAGCAGCCGCCTGACTTTCTACGAGCAGTACTTC
TRBV27	TRBJ1-5	NA	CASSPRGDQPQHF	TGTGCCAGCAGTCCCCGAGGGGATCAGCCCCAGCATTTT
TRBV5-1	TRBJ2-3	TRBD2	CASELAGATTTDTQYF	TGCGCCAGCGAGCTAGCGGGGGCTACCACCACAGATACGCAGTATTTT